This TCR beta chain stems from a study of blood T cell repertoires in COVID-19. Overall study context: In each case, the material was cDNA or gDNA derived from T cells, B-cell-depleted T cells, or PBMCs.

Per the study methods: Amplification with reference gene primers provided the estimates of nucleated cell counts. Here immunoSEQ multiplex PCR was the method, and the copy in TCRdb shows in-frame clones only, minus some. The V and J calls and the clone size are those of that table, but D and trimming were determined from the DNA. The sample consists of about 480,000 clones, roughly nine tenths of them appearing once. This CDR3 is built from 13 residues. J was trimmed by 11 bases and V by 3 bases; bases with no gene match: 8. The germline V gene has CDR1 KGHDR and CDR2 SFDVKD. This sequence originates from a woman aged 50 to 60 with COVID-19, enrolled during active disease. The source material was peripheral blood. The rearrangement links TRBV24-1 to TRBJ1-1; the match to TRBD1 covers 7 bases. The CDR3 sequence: CATSDPQTGSAFF. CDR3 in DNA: TGTGCCACCAGTGATCCTCAGACAGGGAGTGCTTTCTTT.